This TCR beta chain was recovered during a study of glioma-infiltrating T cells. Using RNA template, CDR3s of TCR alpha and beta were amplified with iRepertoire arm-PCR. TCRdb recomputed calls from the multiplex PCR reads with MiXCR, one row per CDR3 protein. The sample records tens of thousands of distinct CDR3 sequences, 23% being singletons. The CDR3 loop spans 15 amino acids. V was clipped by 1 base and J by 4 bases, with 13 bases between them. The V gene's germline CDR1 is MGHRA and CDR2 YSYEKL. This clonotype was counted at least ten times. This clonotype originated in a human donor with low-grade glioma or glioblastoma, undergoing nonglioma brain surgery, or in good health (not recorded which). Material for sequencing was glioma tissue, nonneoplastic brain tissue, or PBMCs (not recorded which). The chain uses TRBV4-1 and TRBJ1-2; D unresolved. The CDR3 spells CASSQVLGVSYGYTF. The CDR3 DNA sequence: TGCGCCAGCAGCCAAGTACTCGGAGTTAGCTATGGCTACACCTTC.